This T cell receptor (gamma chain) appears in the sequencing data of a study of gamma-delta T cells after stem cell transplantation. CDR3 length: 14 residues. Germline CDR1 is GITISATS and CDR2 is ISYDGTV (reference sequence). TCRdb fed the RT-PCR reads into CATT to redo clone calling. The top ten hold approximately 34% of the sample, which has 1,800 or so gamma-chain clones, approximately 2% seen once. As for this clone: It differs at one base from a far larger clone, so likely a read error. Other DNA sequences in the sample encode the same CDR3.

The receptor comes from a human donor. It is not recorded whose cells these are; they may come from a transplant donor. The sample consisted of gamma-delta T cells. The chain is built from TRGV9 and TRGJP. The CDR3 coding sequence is TGTGCCTTGTGGCAAGAGTTGGGCAAAAAGATCAAGGTATTT. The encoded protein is CALWQELGKKIKVF.